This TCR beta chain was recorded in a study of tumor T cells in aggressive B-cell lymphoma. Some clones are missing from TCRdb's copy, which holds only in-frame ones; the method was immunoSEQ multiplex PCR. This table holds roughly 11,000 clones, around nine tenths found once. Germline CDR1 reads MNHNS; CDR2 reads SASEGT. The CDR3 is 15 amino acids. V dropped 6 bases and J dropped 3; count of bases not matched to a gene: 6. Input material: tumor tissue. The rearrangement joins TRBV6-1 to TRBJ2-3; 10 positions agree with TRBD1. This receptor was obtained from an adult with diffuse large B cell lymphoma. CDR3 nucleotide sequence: TGTGCCAGCAGAAGGGGACAGGGGAGAACAGATACGCAGTATTTT. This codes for CASRRGQGRTDTQYF.